Listed below are T cell receptor beta chains from one sample, sequenced in a study of shared clonotypes between healthy human individuals. Profiling relied on immunoSEQ multiplex PCR, and the TCRdb table lists in-frame clones only, not all of them. The sample carries about 1.5 million clones, 95% to 99% recorded once. The sequencing sample was made of naive CD4+ T cells sorted from blood. The receptors were gathered from a man younger than 40 in good health. Both conserved end residues are part of each CDR3. Each record gives: V gene, J gene, clone size, D gene, CDR3 DNA, CDR3 protein. The D gene is left open where the match is weak. Clone size is stated in some rows and not others, as once, few, many or a class when expanded.

V: TRBV18; J: TRBJ1-5; size: .; D: .; DNA: TGTGCCAGCTCACCACGAGGCGTAGGCCTCAATCAGCCCCAGCATTTT; CDR3: CASSPRGVGLNQPQHF
V: TRBV7-8; J: TRBJ1-2; size: .; D: .; DNA: TGTGCCAGCAGCTTAGTTGATTTGGTTGGCTATGGCTACACCTTC; CDR3: CASSLVDLVGYGYTF
V: TRBV7-2; J: TRBJ1-2; size: .; D: .; DNA: TGTGCCAGCAGCTTAATTGGTCAAGGCTATGGCTACACCTTC; CDR3: CASSLIGQGYGYTF
V: TRBV15; J: TRBJ2-5; size: .; D: .; DNA: TGTGCCACCAGCAAGGTGCTGCAAGAGACCCAGTACTTC; CDR3: CATSKVLQETQYF
V: TRBV18; J: TRBJ2-6; size: .; D: TRBD1; DNA: TGTGCCAGCTCACCTTTACAGGGGGCGGATGGGGCCAACGTCCTGACTTTC; CDR3: CASSPLQGADGANVLTF
V: TRBV5-6; J: TRBJ2-3; size: .; D: TRBD2; DNA: TGTGCCAGCAGCTTTGCTAGCGGGGGCACAGATACGCAGTATTTT; CDR3: CASSFASGGTDTQYF
V: TRBV7-6; J: TRBJ2-1; size: once; D: .; DNA: TGTGCCAGCAGCTTAATACAGGGTGGTAATGAGCAGTTCTTC; CDR3: CASSLIQGGNEQFF
V: TRBV7-2; J: TRBJ2-3; size: .; D: TRBD1; DNA: TGTGCCAGCAGCCCAACGATGATAGGGACAGGAAGGGATACGCAGTATTTT; CDR3: CASSPTMIGTGRDTQYF
V: TRBV27; J: TRBJ2-1; size: .; D: .; DNA: TGTGCCAGCAGTGCCCTCCGTCCCCTCACACACAATGAGCAGTTCTTC; CDR3: CASSALRPLTHNEQFF
V: TRBV7-9; J: TRBJ2-7; size: .; D: TRBD2; DNA: TGTGCCAGCCGAACCCGGGGACTAGCGGGAGGGACATACGAGCAGTACTTC; CDR3: CASRTRGLAGGTYEQYF
V: TRBV25-1; J: TRBJ1-2; size: .; D: .; DNA: TGTGCCAGCAGTGAATTTGGCACTGCTAACTATGGCTACACCTTC; CDR3: CASSEFGTANYGYTF
V: TRBV18; J: TRBJ2-2; size: .; D: .; DNA: TGTGCCAGCTCACCCCTCCCCCCACTAGGGACCGGGGAGCTGTTTTTT; CDR3: CASSPLPPLGTGELFF
V: TRBV5-1; J: TRBJ2-7; size: .; D: .; DNA: TGCGCCAGCAGCTTGTGGTTAGCGGTGTACGAGCAGTACTTC; CDR3: CASSLWLAVYEQYF
V: TRBV7-3; J: TRBJ2-2; size: .; D: .; DNA: TGTGCCAGCAGCTTATATGACCGCCACGGGGAGCTGTTTTTT; CDR3: CASSLYDRHGELFF
V: TRBV29-1; J: TRBJ2-7; size: once; D: TRBD2; DNA: TGCAGCGGGACTAGCGGGAAGGGCGAGCAGTACTTC; CDR3: CSGTSGKGEQYF
V: TRBV13; J: TRBJ2-2; size: .; D: TRBD2; DNA: TGTGCCAGCAGTCGGGGGGCGAACACCGGGGAGCTGTTTTTT; CDR3: CASSRGANTGELFF
V: TRBV5-6; J: TRBJ2-7; size: .; D: TRBD2; DNA: TGTGCCAGCAGCAACATAGCGGGAAGGGGCTACGAGCAGTACTTC; CDR3: CASSNIAGRGYEQYF
V: TRBV5-4; J: TRBJ2-1; size: .; D: TRBD2; DNA: TGTGCCAGTGGAAAGACTAGCGGCTCCTACAATGAGCAGTTCTTC; CDR3: CASGKTSGSYNEQFF
V: TRBV5-1; J: TRBJ2-1; size: once; D: TRBD2; DNA: TGCGCCAGCAGCCAGGGGACTAGCGGACTCTACAATGAGCAGTTCTTC; CDR3: CASSQGTSGLYNEQFF
V: TRBV25-1; J: TRBJ1-3; size: .; D: TRBD1; DNA: TGTGCCAGCGGTACAGGGGATGAAGGTGGAAACACCATATATTTT; CDR3: CASGTGDEGGNTIYF
V: TRBV6-5; J: TRBJ2-1; size: .; D: TRBD2; DNA: TGTGCCAGCAGTTGGACTAGGGAAGGTGAGCAGTTCTTC; CDR3: CASSWTREGEQFF
V: TRBV6-1; J: TRBJ2-7; size: .; D: .; DNA: TGTGCCAGCAGCGTGACTCCGACTGCGTCCTACGAGCAGTACTTC; CDR3: CASSVTPTASYEQYF
V: TRBV18; J: TRBJ2-5; size: once; D: .; DNA: TGTGCCAGCTCACCAATGACGGACCAAGAGACCCAGTACTTC; CDR3: CASSPMTDQETQYF
V: TRBV10-2; J: TRBJ1-5; size: once; D: TRBD1; DNA: TGCGCCAGCAGTGAATGGGGACAGGGGACCTTTAGCAATCAGCCCCAGCATTTT; CDR3: CASSEWGQGTFSNQPQHF
V: TRBV6-1; J: TRBJ2-7; size: .; D: .; DNA: TGTGCCAGCAGTGATCTCTCGGAGGGCATTTACGAGCAGTACTTC; CDR3: CASSDLSEGIYEQYF
V: TRBV28; J: TRBJ1-5; size: .; D: TRBD1; DNA: TGTGCCAGCAGTCCTTGGACAGGGGTGAGCAATCAGCCCCAGCATTTT; CDR3: CASSPWTGVSNQPQHF
V: TRBV7-2; J: TRBJ2-1; size: .; D: .; DNA: TGTGCCAGCGCCCCCCGAAACAATGAGCAGTTCTTC; CDR3: CASAPRNNEQFF
V: TRBV27; J: TRBJ1-2; size: .; D: .; DNA: TGTGCCAGCAGTCCTACCAGGGTGGCCTATGGCTACACCTTC; CDR3: CASSPTRVAYGYTF
V: TRBV25-1; J: TRBJ2-5; size: .; D: .; DNA: TGTGCCAGCAGTGAATACGGAGAGACCCAGTACTTC; CDR3: CASSEYGETQYF
V: TRBV18; J: TRBJ2-7; size: .; D: .; DNA: TGTGCCAGCGAACCCTGGGGGAAACACGAGCAGTACTTC; CDR3: CASEPWGKHEQYF
V: TRBV28; J: TRBJ2-7; size: .; D: TRBD2; DNA: TGTGCCAGCAGTTTATCGTCGGCTAGCGGGAGCCGCGAGCAGTACTTC; CDR3: CASSLSSASGSREQYF
V: TRBV5-1; J: TRBJ1-2; size: .; D: TRBD1; DNA: TGCGCCAGCAGCGACCCGCGGACAGGGGGCGAGGCCTACACCTTC; CDR3: CASSDPRTGGEAYTF
V: TRBV5-1; J: TRBJ1-2; size: .; D: .; DNA: TGCGCCAGCAGCTTGGGCCAGCACAAAAACTATGGCTACACCTTC; CDR3: CASSLGQHKNYGYTF
V: TRBV14; J: TRBJ2-7; size: .; D: TRBD2; DNA: TGTGCCAGCAGCCAAGGTTGGGAGGGCCGAATCAAGGGCGAGCAGTACTTC; CDR3: CASSQGWEGRIKGEQYF
V: TRBV15; J: TRBJ2-5; size: .; D: TRBD2; DNA: TGTGTCACCAGCAGGGCTAGCGGCAGACTCCAAGAGACCCAGTACTTC; CDR3: CVTSRASGRLQETQYF
V: TRBV5-4; J: TRBJ2-7; size: .; D: .; DNA: TGTGCCAGCAGCTTCGGACTAAAAACCTCCTACGAGCAGTACTTC; CDR3: CASSFGLKTSYEQYF
V: TRBV27; J: TRBJ2-5; size: .; D: .; DNA: TGTGCCAGCAGTTCCCCCGGGGCGGGGAAGGAGACCCAGTACTTC; CDR3: CASSSPGAGKETQYF
V: TRBV5-4; J: TRBJ2-3; size: .; D: .; DNA: TGTGCCAGCAGCTTGGACTCGCCCGGTACGCAGTATTTT; CDR3: CASSLDSPGTQYF